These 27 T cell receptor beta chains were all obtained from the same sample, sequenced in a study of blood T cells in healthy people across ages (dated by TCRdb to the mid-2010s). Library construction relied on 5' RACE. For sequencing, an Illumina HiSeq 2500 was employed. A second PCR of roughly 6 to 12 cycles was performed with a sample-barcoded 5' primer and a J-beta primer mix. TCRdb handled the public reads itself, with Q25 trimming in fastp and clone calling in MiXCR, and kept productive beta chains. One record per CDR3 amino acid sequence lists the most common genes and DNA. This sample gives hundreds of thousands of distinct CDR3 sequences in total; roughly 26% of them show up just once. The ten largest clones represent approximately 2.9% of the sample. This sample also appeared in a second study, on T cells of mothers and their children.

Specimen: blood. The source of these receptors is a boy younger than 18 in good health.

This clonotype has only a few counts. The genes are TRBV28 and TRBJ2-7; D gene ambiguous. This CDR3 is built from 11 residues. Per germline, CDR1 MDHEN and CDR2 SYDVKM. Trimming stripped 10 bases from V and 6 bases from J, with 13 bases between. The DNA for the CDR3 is TGTGCCACTGCCAGATACCCCGAGCAGTACTTC. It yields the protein CATARYPEQYF.

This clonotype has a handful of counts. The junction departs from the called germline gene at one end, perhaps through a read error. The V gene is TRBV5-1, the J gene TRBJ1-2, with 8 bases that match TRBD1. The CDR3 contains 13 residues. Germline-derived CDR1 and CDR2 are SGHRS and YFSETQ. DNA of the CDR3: TGCGTCAGCAGCCCGGACAGGGCCGAGGGCTACACCTTC. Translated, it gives CVSSPDRAEGYTF. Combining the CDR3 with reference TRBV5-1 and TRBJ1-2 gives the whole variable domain KAGVTQTPRYLIKTRGQQVTLSCSPISGHRSVSWYQQTPGQGLQFLFEYFSETQRNKGNFPGRFSGRQFSNSRSEMNVSTLELGDSALYLCVSSPDRAEGYTFGSGTRLTVV.

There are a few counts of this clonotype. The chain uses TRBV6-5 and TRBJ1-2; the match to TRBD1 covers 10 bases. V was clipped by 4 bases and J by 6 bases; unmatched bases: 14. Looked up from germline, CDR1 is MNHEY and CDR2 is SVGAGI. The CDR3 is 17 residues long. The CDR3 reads CASSLRWDRGVADGYTF. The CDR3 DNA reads TGTGCCAGCAGTTTACGGTGGGACAGGGGAGTTGCGGATGGCTACACCTTC.

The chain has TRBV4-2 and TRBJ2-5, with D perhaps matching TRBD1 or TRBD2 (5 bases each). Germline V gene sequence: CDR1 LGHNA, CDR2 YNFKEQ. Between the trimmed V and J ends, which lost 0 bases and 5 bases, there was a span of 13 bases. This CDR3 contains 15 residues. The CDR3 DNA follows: TGTGCCAGCAGCCAAGAGGTACGGGGCGAGGAGACCCAGTACTTC. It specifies CASSQEVRGEETQYF.

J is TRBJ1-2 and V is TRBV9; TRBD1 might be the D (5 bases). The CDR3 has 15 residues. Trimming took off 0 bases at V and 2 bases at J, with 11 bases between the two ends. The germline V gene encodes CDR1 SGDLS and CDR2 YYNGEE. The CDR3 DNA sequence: TGTGCCAGCAGCGTAGGCTGGGACGGGAACTATGGCTACACCTTC. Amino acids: CASSVGWDGNYGYTF.

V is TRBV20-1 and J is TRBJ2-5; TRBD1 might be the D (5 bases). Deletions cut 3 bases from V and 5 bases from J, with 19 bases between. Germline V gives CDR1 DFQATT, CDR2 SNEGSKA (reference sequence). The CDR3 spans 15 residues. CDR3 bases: TGCAGTGCTAGTCCCGGATCTGGGGCCGGTGAGACCCAGTACTTC. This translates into CSASPGSGAGETQYF.

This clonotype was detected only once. The CDR3 sequence is CASSLRRFVVYEQYF. CDR3 nucleotides: TGTGCCAGCAGTTTACGAAGATTTGTCGTCTACGAGCAGTACTTC. This chain links TRBV27 with TRBJ2-7; no clear D gene. V gave up 2 bases and J gave up 3 bases, with 14 bases separating them. CDR3 length equals 15 residues. From germline, CDR1 is MNHEY and CDR2 SMNVEV (reference sequence).

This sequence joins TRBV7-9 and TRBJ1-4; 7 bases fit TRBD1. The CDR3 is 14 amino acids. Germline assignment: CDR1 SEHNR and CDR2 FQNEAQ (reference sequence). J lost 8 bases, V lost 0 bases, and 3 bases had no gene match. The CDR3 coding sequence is TGTGCCAGCAGCTTAGCCCTGACAGGGGAAAAACTGTTTTTT. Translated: CASSLALTGEKLFF. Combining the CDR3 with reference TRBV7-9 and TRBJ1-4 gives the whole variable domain DTGVSQNPRHKITKRGQNVTFRCDPISEHNRLYWYRQTLGQGPEFLTYFQNEAQLEKSRLLSDRFSAERPKGSFSTLEIQRTEQGDSAMYLCASSLALTGEKLFFGSGTQLSVL.

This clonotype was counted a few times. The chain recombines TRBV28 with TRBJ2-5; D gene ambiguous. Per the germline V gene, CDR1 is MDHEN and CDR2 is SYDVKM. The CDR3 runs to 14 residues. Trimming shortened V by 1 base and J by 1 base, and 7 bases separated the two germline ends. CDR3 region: CASSLFRVQETQYF. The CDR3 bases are TGTGCCAGCAGTTTATTTCGGGTCCAAGAGACCCAGTACTTC.

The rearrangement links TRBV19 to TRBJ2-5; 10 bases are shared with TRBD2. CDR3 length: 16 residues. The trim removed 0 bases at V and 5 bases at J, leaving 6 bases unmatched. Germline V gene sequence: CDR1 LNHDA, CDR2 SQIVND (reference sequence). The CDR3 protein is CASSIDPSGGLETQYF. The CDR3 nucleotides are TGTGCCAGTAGTATAGACCCTAGCGGGGGATTGGAGACCCAGTACTTC. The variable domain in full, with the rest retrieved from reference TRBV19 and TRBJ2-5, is DGGITQSPKYLFRKEGQNVTLSCEQNLNHDAMYWYRQDPGQGLRLIYYSQIVNDFQKGDIAEGYSVSREKKESFPLTVTSAQKNPTAFYLCASSIDPSGGLETQYFGPGTRLLVL.

The DNA for the CDR3 is TGTGCCAACAGCCCCCCTAGGGGGGAAAGCGCTTCACCCCTCCACTTT. Its translation is CANSPPRGESASPLHF. The chain carries TRBV28 and TRBJ1-6; D might be TRBD1 (6 bases). Trimming took 10 bases from V and 9 from J, leaving 25 bases between them. This CDR3 is 16 amino acids long. Germline V lookup: CDR1 MDHEN, CDR2 SYDVKM.

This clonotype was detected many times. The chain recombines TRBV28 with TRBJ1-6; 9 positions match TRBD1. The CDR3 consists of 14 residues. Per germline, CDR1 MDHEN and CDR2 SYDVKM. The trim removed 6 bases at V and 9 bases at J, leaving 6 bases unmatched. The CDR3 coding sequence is TGTGCCAGCAGGCCGGGACAGGGAGGTTCACCCCTCCACTTT. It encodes CASRPGQGGSPLHF.

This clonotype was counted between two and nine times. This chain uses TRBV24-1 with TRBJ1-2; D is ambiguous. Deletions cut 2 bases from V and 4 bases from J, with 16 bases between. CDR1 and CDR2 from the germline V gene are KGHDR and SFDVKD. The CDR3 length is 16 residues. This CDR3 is CATSDSWALGPYGYTF. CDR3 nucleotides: TGTGCCACCAGTGATTCCTGGGCCTTAGGTCCCTATGGCTACACCTTC.

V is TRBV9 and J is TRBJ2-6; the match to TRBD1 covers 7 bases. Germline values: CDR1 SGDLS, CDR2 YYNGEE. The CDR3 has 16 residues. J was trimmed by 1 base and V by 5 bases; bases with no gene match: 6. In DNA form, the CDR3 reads TGTGCCAGCAGGGCAGGGGGTGAGTCTGGGGCCAACGTCCTGACTTTC. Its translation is CASRAGGESGANVLTF. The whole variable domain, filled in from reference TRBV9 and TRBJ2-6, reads DSGVTQTPKHLITATGQRVTLRCSPRSGDLSVYWYQQSLDQGLQFLIQYYNGEERAKGNILERFSAQQFPDLHSELNLSSLELGDSALYFCASRAGGESGANVLTFGAGSRLTVL.

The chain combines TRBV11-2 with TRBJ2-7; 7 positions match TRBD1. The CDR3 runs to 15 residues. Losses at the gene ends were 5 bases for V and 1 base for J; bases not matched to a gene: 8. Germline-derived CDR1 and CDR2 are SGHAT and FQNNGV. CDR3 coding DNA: TGTGCCAGCAGCACGCCCCGGGACAGATCCTACGAGCAGTACTTC. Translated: CASSTPRDRSYEQYF.

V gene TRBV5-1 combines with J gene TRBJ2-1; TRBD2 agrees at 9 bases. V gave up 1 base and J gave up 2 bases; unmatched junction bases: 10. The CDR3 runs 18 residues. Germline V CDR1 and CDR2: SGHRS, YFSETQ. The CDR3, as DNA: TGCGCCAGCAGCTTGCCGAGACTAGCGGATTTAACCTACAATGAGCAGTTCTTC. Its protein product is CASSLPRLADLTYNEQFF.

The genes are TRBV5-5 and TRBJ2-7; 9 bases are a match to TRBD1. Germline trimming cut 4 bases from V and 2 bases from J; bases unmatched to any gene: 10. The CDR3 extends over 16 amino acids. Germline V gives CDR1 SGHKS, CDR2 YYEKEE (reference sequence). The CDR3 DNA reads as TGTGCCAGCAGCCTTGTGGGGACAGGGTACCCCTACGAGCAGTACTTC. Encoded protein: CASSLVGTGYPYEQYF.

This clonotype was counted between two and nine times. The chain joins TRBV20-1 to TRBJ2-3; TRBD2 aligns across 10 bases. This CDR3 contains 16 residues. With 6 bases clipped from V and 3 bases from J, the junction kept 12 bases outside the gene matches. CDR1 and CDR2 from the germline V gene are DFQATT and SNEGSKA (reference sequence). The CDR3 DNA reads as TGCAGTGCCCCCTTCCCAGCTAGCGGGGGAACAGATACGCAGTATTTT. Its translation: CSAPFPASGGTDTQYF.

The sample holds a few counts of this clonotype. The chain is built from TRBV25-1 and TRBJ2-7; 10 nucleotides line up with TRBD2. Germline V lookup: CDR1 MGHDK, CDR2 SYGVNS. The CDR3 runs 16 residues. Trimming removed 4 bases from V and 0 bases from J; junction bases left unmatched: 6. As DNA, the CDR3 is TGTGCCAGCAGTGCCGGACTAGCGGACCCCTCCTACGAGCAGTACTTC. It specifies CASSAGLADPSYEQYF.

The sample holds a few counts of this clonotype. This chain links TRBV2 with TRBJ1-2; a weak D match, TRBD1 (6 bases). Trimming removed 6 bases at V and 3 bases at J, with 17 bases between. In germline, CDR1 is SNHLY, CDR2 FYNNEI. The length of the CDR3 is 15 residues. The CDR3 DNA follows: TGTGCCAGCAGCCTTACCACAGGGAGGGACTATGGCTACACCTTC. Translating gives CASSLTTGRDYGYTF.

The CDR3 spells CASSDYSRALHF. CDR3 sequence (DNA): TGTGCCAGCAGTGATTACAGCCGGGCCCTCCACTTT. The rearrangement uses TRBV6-5 and TRBJ1-6; D not certain. V was shortened by 5 bases and J by 14 bases, with 13 bases between the two germline ends. In germline, CDR1 is MNHEY, CDR2 SVGAGI. This CDR3 comprises 12 residues.

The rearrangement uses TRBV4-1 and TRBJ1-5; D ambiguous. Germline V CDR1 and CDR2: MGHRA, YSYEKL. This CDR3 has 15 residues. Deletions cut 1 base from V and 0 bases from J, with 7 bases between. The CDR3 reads CASSQGRDSNQPQHF. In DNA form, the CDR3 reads TGCGCCAGCAGCCAAGGACGGGATAGCAATCAGCCCCAGCATTTT.

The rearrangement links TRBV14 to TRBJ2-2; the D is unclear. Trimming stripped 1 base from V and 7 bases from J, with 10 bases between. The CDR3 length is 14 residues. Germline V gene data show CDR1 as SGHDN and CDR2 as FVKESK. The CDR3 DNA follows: TGTGCCAGCAGCCAAGTCCGCCAGGACGGGGAGCTGTTTTTT. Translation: CASSQVRQDGELFF.

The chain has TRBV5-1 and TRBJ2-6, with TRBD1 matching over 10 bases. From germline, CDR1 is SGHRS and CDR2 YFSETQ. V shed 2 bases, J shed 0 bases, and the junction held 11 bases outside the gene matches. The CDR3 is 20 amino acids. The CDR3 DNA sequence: TGCGCCAGCAGCTTAGTGACAGGGGGCGTATTCCTCTCTGGGGCCAACGTCCTGACTTTC. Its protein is CASSLVTGGVFLSGANVLTF.

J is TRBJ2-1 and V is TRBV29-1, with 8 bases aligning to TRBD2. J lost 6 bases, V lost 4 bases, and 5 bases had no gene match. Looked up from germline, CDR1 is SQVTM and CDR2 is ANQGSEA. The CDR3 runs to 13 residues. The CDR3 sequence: CSVAIAGPNEQFF. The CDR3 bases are TGCAGCGTTGCTATAGCGGGACCCAATGAGCAGTTCTTC.

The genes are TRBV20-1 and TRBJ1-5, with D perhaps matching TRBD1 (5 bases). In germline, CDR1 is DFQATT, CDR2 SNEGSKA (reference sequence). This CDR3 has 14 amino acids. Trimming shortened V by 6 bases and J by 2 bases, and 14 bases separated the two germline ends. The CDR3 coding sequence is TGCAGTGCCGGTGCAGGGTTTCGCAATCAGCCCCAGCATTTT. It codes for CSAGAGFRNQPQHF.

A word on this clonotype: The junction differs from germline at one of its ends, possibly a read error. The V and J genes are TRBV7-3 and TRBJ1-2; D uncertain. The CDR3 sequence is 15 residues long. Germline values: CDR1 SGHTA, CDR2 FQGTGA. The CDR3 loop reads CASSLTGSANFGYTF. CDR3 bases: TGTGCCAGCAGCTTAACGGGGTCAGCCAACTTTGGCTACACCTTC.